Following are 19 T cell receptor beta chains from one sample sequenced in a study of Ad26.COV2.S vaccination and SARS-CoV-2 variants. Method: immunoSEQ multiplex PCR; TCRdb's copy keeps in-frame clones and lacks some. The sample yields some 520,000 clones, around 90% seen once. The treatment was: over 15 received Ad26.COV2.S at low or high dose, single or two shots; 5 received placebo; per-sample allocation not given. Repertoires come from day 63 after the first vaccine or placebo injection. Sequences were derived from peripheral blood, sampled in a trial of Ad26.COV2.S vaccine versus placebo. Receptor source: a person between 18 and 65 years old who received the Ad26.COV2.S COVID-19 vaccine or a placebo.

The J gene is TRBJ2-2, the V gene TRBV7-2; maybe TRBD1 (5 bases). V lost 0 bases and J lost 6, with 8 bases in between. The germline V gene has CDR1 SGHTA and CDR2 FQGNSA. The CDR3 is 14 amino acids. The CDR3 DNA is TGTGCCAGCAGCTTAGCCAGGGCCGCCGGGGAGCTGTTTTTT. Its translation: CASSLARAAGELFF.

The rearrangement joins TRBV6-2 or TRBV6-3 to TRBJ1-4, with TRBD1 identical over 7 bases. Germline trimming cut 5 bases from V and 8 bases from J; bases unmatched to any gene: 20. The CDR3 runs to 18 residues. CDR1 is MNHEY, CDR2 SVGEGT, per germline. The CDR3 DNA reads as TGTGCCAGCAGTCCCATCGGGGTTCGACAGGGCTTGGAGGAAAAACTGTTTTTT. Residues: CASSPIGVRQGLEEKLFF.

The chain combines TRBV7-9 with TRBJ1-6; no firm D call. Looked up from germline, CDR1 is SEHNR and CDR2 is FQNEAQ (reference sequence). The CDR3 covers 13 residues. V was shortened by 1 base and J by 7 bases, with 5 bases between the two germline ends. The CDR3 coding sequence is TGTGCCAGCAGCTTAGAGGCCAATTCACCCCTCCACTTT. Translating it yields CASSLEANSPLHF.

The J gene is TRBJ2-1, the V gene TRBV7-9; D is possibly TRBD2 (6 bases). This CDR3 region has 19 residues. Per the germline V gene, CDR1 is SEHNR and CDR2 is FQNEAQ (reference sequence). Trimming shortened V by 5 bases and J by 0 bases, and 23 bases separated the two germline ends. The CDR3 protein is CASSPRGGEVRSSYNEQFF. In DNA, the CDR3 is TGTGCCAGCAGCCCAAGAGGTGGGGAGGTGAGGAGCTCCTACAATGAGCAGTTCTTC.

This chain connects TRBV6-5 to TRBJ1-3; D possibly corresponds to TRBD1 (6 bases). The germline gives CDR1 MNHEY, CDR2 SVGAGI. The V gene lost 6 bases and the J gene lost 2 bases, with 11 bases spanning the gap. The CDR3 is 14 residues long. The CDR3 nucleotides read TGTGCCAGCAGGACCTCAGGGGCTGGAAACACCATATATTTT. Translation gives CASRTSGAGNTIYF.

The chain joins TRBV5-4 to TRBJ2-7; 7 bases fit TRBD2. The CDR3 sequence is 13 residues long. Germline CDR1 SGHNT, CDR2 YYREEE (reference sequence). V lost 4 bases to trimming and J lost 2 bases; unmatched junction nucleotides: 3. The CDR3 DNA reads TGTGCCAGCAGCAGGGGACTAACCTACGAGCAGTACTTC. It encodes CASSRGLTYEQYF.

This chain uses TRBV6-4 with TRBJ1-1; the D gene is possibly TRBD1 (6 bases). Germline V CDR1 and CDR2: MRHNA, SNTAGT. Trimming took 2 bases from V and 2 from J, leaving 18 bases between them. This CDR3 has 17 amino acids. CDR3 amino acids: CASSDIRGLRDNTEAFF. The CDR3 coding sequence is TGTGCCAGCAGTGACATCAGGGGCCTTCGAGATAACACTGAAGCTTTCTTT.

This clone was counted a few times. The chain joins TRBV5-3 to TRBJ1-2, with D perhaps matching TRBD1 (5 bases). TRBV5-3 falls under the ORF class, with uncertain function. V was trimmed by 1 base and J by 4 bases, leaving 23 bases between them. CDR3 length equals 18 residues. The CDR3 DNA reads as TGTGCCAGAAGCTTGAATTTCAGGGTAATGGCACTAGCCTATGGCTACACCTTC. This translates into CARSLNFRVMALAYGYTF.

The CDR3 sequence: CASRPNREQPQHF. In DNA, the CDR3 is TGTGCCAGCAGACCGAACAGGGAACAGCCCCAGCATTTT. This chain connects TRBV2 to TRBJ1-5; D may be TRBD1 (6 bases). The V gene's germline CDR1 is SNHLY and CDR2 FYNNEI. The CDR3 runs to 13 residues. Trimming pared 6 bases from V and 7 bases from J, leaving 13 bases between.

This clone was found once. The chain couples TRBV4-3 to TRBJ2-7; tentatively, D is TRBD1 (5 bases). This CDR3 comprises 16 residues. The germline CDR1 and CDR2 sequences are LGHNA and YSLEER. The V gene lost 2 bases and the J gene lost 0 bases, with 14 bases spanning the gap. This CDR3 reads CASSQTPLDSSYEQYF. The CDR3 coding sequence is TGCGCCAGCAGCCAAACCCCGTTAGACAGCTCCTACGAGCAGTACTTC.

The chain uses TRBV7-3 and TRBJ2-1, with 7 bases that match TRBD2. CDR1 SGHTA and CDR2 FQGTGA come from the germline V gene. The trim removed 5 bases at V and 6 bases at J, leaving 4 bases unmatched. CDR3 length: 13 residues. CDR3 bases: TGTGCCAGCAGCCGGGACTATCTCAATGAGCAGTTCTTC. This gives the protein CASSRDYLNEQFF.

V and J are TRBV5-1 and TRBJ2-7; perhaps TRBD1 as D (5 bases). V lost 0 bases and J lost 6, with 22 bases in between. Per germline, CDR1 SGHRS and CDR2 YFSETQ. CDR3 length: 17 amino acids. In DNA form, the CDR3 reads TGCGCCAGCAGCTTGGCCGGGCTCGACTCACCCCAGGGCGAGCAGTACTTC. Its protein product is CASSLAGLDSPQGEQYF.

Notes on this clone: Other DNA sequences in this sample translate to the same CDR3. The rearrangement joins TRBV11-2 to TRBJ2-7; no definite D call. The germline V and J ends were trimmed by 1 base and 5 bases, with 3 bases remaining between them. This CDR3 comprises 11 residues. Germline assignment: CDR1 SGHAT and CDR2 FQNNGV. The CDR3 DNA sequence: TGTGCCAGCAGCTTAGTGGACGAGCAGTACTTC. Translated, it gives CASSLVDEQYF.

This chain joins TRBV6-1 and TRBJ1-2; 9 nucleotides line up with TRBD1. With V trimmed by 4 bases and J by 5 bases, 11 bases remained unmatched. The CDR3 consists of 16 residues. Germline CDR1 is MNHNS and CDR2 is SASEGT. CDR3 coding DNA: TGTGCCAGCAGTGGAGGGAGAGACAGGGGGATATATGGCTACACCTTC. Translation: CASSGGRDRGIYGYTF.

For the CDR3, the DNA is TGTGCCAGCAGACAGGGACTAGCAGGGGAGACCCAGTACTTC. Translation gives CASRQGLAGETQYF. V and J are TRBV6-6 and TRBJ2-5; TRBD2 matches at 9 bases. Germline values: CDR1 MNHNY, CDR2 SVGAGI (reference sequence). Trimming cost V 6 bases and J 5 bases; bases outside gene matches: 7. The CDR3 contains 14 residues.

The J gene is TRBJ2-1, the V gene TRBV4-3; D possibly matches TRBD1 or TRBD2 (6 bases each). The CDR3 contains 18 residues. V was shortened by 2 bases and J by 6 bases, with 23 bases between the two germline ends. Germline V lookup: CDR1 LGHNA, CDR2 YSLEER. Written as DNA, the CDR3 is TGCGCCAGCAGCCAATTATTTGACCGGGACTTCAGGGGCAATGAGCAGTTCTTC. This encodes CASSQLFDRDFRGNEQFF.

The chain joins TRBV7-2 to TRBJ2-2; TRBD1 matches 8 bases. Germline CDR1 is SGHTA and CDR2 is FQGNSA. This CDR3 contains 17 residues. J was trimmed by 6 bases and V by 5 bases; bases with no gene match: 14. The CDR3 sequence is CASSPGPRGRFSGELFF. The CDR3 DNA is TGTGCCAGCAGCCCTGGCCCCAGGGGGCGCTTCTCCGGGGAGCTGTTTTTT.

The chain is built from TRBV15 and TRBJ1-1; D is uncertain. CDR1 and CDR2 (germline): LNHNV, YYDKDF (reference sequence). This CDR3 has 14 amino acids. V lost 0 bases, J lost 4 bases, and 9 bases lay in between. CDR3 in amino acids: CATSRDLRVTEAFF. The CDR3 DNA reads as TGTGCCACCAGCAGAGATCTCCGGGTCACTGAAGCTTTCTTT.

The CDR3 protein is CASSQVEGLYEQYF. The CDR3 nucleotides are TGTGCCAGCAGCCAAGTTGAGGGCCTCTACGAGCAGTACTTC. The chain combines TRBV3-1 (or the pseudogene TRBV3-2) with TRBJ2-7, with D possibly being TRBD2 (5 bases). Germline CDR1 and CDR2: LGHDT and YNNKEL (reference sequence). The CDR3 contains 14 residues. V gave up 1 base and J gave up 3 bases, with 10 bases separating them.